Reported below is one T cell receptor (beta chain). The table lists this clonotype with a few counts. Its antigen has not been determined. No quality values exist for individual bases; no much larger clone is one base distant. These data come from a study of T-cell reconstitution after alpha-beta-depleted transplantation in children (dated by TCRdb to the mid-2010s). About the study as a whole: Using TCR repertoire profiling, the study quantitatively followed how T-cell immune reconstitution unfolded in children after TCRalphabeta/CD19-depleted allogeneic hematopoietic cell transplantation.

Library prep was done by PCR. The sample was run on an Illumina HiSeq 2500. To normalize quantification of the TCRbeta repertoire, the TCR libraries were built with molecular barcoding that relied on unique molecular identifiers. Clones were called with MiXCR by TCRdb after fastp trimmed the public reads at Q25, and only in-frame beta chains were retained. A single entry per CDR3 protein holds the most common genes and DNA from its merged rows. Present in this sample are about 540,000 distinct CDR3 sequences, around 18% of which were seen just once. The ten largest account for 2.5% to 3.5% of the sample. Its CDR3 holds 17 amino acids, cysteine through phenylalanine. Only the CDR3 DNA is retained, 51 bases long and in frame from the first base. The germline V and J ends show losses of 2 bases and 8 bases respectively, and no gene match explains 10 bases of the junction.

The rearranged segments are TRBV12-3 or TRBV12-4 and TRBJ2-1; TRBD1 agrees with 12 junctional bases. The input for sequencing was PBMCs from the stem cell graft donor, taken from the stem cell graft. The receptor's source is a human donor who donated a stem cell graft to a child with acute lymphoblastic leukemia. CDR3 loop: CASSLRFGTGGFHEQFF. The nucleotides read TGTGCCAGCAGTTTACGATTTGGGACAGGGGGCTTCCATGAGCAGTTCTTC.